What follows is one TCR beta chain and its context. Its antigen is unknown. No much larger clone is present one base from it, and per-base qualities are unavailable. The CDR3 regions of human TCRbeta chains were subjected to immunosequencing. Processing in the source paper ran as follows. Repertoire TCRs were checked for matches against a reference library of SARS-CoV-2-specific TCRs that had been generated using the MIRA antigen-specificity platform. Breadth was defined as the fraction of unique TCRs that were SARS-CoV-2-associated, and depth was defined as the fraction of total T cells that were SARS-CoV-2-associated. Using the MIRA data, each spike-specific TCR was assigned both to the spike region to which the TCR was reactive and to a CD4 or CD8 class. Log10-transformed breadth and depth values were compared by one-way ANOVA with Sidak's multiple comparisons tests. The immuneACCESS repertoire file appears here via TCRdb, limited to in-frame rearrangements. These files lack a portion of the clones; in checked studies, under half of the deficit traces to unresolved V genes, and the cause of the others is not known. The V and J calls and clone size are taken from that table; D and trimming were inferred from the DNA. In this sample the table shows 150,000 to 200,000 clones, approximately 86% of which occur a single time. About 3% of the sample comes from the top ten.

The germline V gene gives CDR1 as SGHTA and CDR2 as FQGNSA. The germline V and J ends show losses of 0 bases and 4 bases respectively, and no gene match explains 2 bases of the junction. From its cysteine to its phenylalanine, the CDR3 spans 14 amino acids. Only CDR3 DNA remains: 42 bases, in frame from the first base. The data are from a study of T cell responses to AZD1222 COVID-19 vaccine (dated by TCRdb to the early 2020s). Describing the broader study: AZD1222 recipients given second doses at about 4 weeks or at about 12 weeks were pooled, since spike-specific TCR depth and breadth were not found to differ between the two schedules. TCR sequencing covered some 240 trial participants: some 210 given two doses of AZD1222 and approximately 26 given two doses of MenACWY control vaccine. Trial participants were enrolled into age subgroups of 18-55, 56-69 and 70-plus years, which contained about 150, 27 and 61 TCR-sequenced participants, respectively. The study at large found these results: Participants were mostly white British, with more females than males. The authors suggested clonal diversity may have been underestimated. In the small 56-69-year group, the increase in depth fell short of significance, most likely because of low power. Conclusions about previously exposed vaccinees were limited because only 6 or 7 AZD1222 recipients were SARS-CoV-2 seropositive at baseline. No day 14 peak-response samples were available, so repertoires were characterized only after the peak T cell response. Nearly half of unique spike-specific TCRs reportedly recognized epitopes outside regions mutated in the B.1.351 and B.1.1.7 variants. The whole spike protein was spanned by vaccine-associated CD4 TCRs, and dominant responses were seen in regions 160-218 and 743-854. After two AZD1222 doses, spike-specific TCR breadth and depth were significantly higher than at day 0 and than in MenACWY recipients.

Interpreted using the paper, the time point label stands for: baseline before first vaccination. Vaccinee samples were obtained from the UK trials COV001 and COV002, which included a single-blind randomized controlled phase 2/3 trial of AZD1222 (ChAdOx1 nCoV-19) in healthy adults. For TCRbeta chain sequencing, PBMC samples were collected from trial participants at day 0 and at day 28 after the second dose. The rearranged segments are TRBV7-2 and TRBJ2-5; TRBD2 fits 7 bases in the junction. This clonotype originated in an adult in good health. The source was peripheral blood, collected on day 0 of AZD1222 vaccination. The CDR3: CASSLAGGRETQYF. In nucleotide form, the sequence is TGTGCCAGCAGCTTAGCGGGGGGGAGAGAGACCCAGTACTTC.